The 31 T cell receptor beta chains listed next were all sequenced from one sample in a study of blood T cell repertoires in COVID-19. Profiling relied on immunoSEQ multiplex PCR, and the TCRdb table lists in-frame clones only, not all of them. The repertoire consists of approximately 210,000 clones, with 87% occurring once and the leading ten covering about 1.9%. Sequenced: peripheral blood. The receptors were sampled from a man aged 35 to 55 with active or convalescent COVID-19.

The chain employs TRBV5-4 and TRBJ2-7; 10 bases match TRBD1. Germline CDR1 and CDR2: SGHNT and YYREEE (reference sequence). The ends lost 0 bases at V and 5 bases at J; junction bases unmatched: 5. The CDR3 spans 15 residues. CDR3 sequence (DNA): TGTGCCAGCAGCTTGGTCGGACAGGGGGTGCACGAGCAGTACTTC. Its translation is CASSLVGQGVHEQYF.

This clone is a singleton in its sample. CDR3: CASTYGGAPEAFF. CDR3 coding DNA: TGTGCCAGCACATATGGAGGGGCGCCTGAAGCTTTCTTT. The chain has TRBV2 and TRBJ1-1, with D tentatively TRBD1 (5 bases). Germline-derived CDR1 and CDR2 are SNHLY and FYNNEI. The CDR3 is 13 amino acids. The V and J ends lost 7 bases and 6 bases respectively, with 15 bases between them.

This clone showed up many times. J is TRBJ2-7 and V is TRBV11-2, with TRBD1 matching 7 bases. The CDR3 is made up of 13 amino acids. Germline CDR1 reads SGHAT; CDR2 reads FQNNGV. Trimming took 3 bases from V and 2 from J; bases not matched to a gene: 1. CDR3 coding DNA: TGTGCCAGCAGCTTCGGACAGGCCTACGAGCAGTACTTC. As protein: CASSFGQAYEQYF.

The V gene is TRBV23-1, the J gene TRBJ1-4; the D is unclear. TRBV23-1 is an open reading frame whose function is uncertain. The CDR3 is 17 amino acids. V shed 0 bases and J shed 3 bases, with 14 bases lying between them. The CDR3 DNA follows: TGCGCCAGCAGTCAATCTAGCGACGCATCCTCTAATGAAAAACTGTTTTTT. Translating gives CASSQSSDASSNEKLFF.

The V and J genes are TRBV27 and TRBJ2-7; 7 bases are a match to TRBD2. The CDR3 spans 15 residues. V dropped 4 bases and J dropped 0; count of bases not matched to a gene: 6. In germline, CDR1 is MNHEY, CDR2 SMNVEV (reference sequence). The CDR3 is CASSSTSVNSYEQYF. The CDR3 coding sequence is TGTGCCAGCAGTTCCACTAGCGTAAACTCCTACGAGCAGTACTTC.

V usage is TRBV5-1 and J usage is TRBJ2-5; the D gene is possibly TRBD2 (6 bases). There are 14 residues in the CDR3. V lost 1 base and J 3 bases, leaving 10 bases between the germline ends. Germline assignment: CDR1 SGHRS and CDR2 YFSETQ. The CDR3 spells CASSLTSREETQYF. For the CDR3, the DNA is TGCGCCAGCAGCTTGACTAGCAGGGAAGAGACCCAGTACTTC.

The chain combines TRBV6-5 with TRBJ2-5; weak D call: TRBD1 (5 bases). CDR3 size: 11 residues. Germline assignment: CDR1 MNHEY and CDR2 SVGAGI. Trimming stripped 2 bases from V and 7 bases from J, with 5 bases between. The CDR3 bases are TGTGCCAGCAGTTACCAGGGGACCCAGTACTTC. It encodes CASSYQGTQYF.

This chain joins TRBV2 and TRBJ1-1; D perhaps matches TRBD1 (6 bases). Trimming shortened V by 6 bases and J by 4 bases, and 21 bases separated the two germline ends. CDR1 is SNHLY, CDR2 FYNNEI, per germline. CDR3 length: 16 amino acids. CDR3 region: CASSPYGGGGSTEAFF. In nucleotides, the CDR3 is TGTGCCAGCAGCCCGTACGGCGGGGGCGGGAGCACTGAAGCTTTCTTT.

The CDR3 DNA reads TGTGCCAGCAGCTTACAACAGGGGCCCCAAGAGACCCAGTACTTC. This encodes CASSLQQGPQETQYF. The rearrangement links TRBV7-9 to TRBJ2-5, with TRBD1 matching 7 bases. Losses at the gene ends were 2 bases for V and 1 base for J; bases not matched to a gene: 4. CDR1 and CDR2 from the germline V gene are SEHNR and FQNEAQ (reference sequence). The CDR3 totals 15 residues. Based on the CDR3 plus reference TRBV7-9 and TRBJ2-5, the full variable domain is DTGVSQNPRHKITKRGQNVTFRCDPISEHNRLYWYRQTLGQGPEFLTYFQNEAQLEKSRLLSDRFSAERPKGSFSTLEIQRTEQGDSAMYLCASSLQQGPQETQYFGPGTRLLVL.

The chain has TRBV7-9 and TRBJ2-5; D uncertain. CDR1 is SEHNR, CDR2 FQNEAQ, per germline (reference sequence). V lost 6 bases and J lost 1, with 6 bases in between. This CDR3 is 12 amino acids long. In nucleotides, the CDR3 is TGTGCCAGCAGTTATATCCAAGAGACCCAGTACTTC. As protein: CASSYIQETQYF.

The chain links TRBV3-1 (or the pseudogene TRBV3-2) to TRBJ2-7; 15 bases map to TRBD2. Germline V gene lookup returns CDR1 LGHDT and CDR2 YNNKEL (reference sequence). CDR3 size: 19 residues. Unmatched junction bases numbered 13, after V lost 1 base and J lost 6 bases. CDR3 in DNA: TGTGCCAGCAGCCAAGGATCAGGGACTAGCGGGAGGCCCATAGCCGAGCAGTACTTC. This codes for CASSQGSGTSGRPIAEQYF.

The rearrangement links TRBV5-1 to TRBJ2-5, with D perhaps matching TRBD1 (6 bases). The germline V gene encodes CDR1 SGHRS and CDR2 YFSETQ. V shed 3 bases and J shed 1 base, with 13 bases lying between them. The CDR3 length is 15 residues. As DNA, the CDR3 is TGCGCCAGCAGCTGGTTAGACAGGTTCCAAGAGACCCAGTACTTC. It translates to CASSWLDRFQETQYF.

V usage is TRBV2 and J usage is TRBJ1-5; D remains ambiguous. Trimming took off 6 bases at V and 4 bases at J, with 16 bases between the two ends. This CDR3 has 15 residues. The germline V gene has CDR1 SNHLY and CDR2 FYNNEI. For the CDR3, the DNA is TGTGCCAGCAGCGCCACCGGCCGCGGGAATCAGCCCCAGCATTTT. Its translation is CASSATGRGNQPQHF.

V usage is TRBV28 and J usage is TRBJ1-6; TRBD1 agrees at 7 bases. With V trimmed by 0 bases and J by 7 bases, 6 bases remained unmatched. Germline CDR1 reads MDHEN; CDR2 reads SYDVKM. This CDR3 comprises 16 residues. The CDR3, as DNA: TGTGCCAGCAGTTTATGGGGGGACAGTTTGAATTCACCCCTCCACTTT. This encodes CASSLWGDSLNSPLHF.

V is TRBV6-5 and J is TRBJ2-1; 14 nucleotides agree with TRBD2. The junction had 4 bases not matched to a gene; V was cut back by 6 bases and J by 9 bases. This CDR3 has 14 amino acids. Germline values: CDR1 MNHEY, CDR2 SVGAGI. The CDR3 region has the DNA TGTGCCAGCAGGGGGACTAGCGGGAGTGGTGAGCAGTTCTTC. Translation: CASRGTSGSGEQFF.

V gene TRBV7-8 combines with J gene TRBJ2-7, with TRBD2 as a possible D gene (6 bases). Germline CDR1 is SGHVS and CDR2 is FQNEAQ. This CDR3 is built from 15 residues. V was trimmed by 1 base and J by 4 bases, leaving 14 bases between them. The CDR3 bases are TGTGCCAGCAGCTTAGTTGGAGGGACTCAATACGAGCAGTACTTC. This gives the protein CASSLVGGTQYEQYF.

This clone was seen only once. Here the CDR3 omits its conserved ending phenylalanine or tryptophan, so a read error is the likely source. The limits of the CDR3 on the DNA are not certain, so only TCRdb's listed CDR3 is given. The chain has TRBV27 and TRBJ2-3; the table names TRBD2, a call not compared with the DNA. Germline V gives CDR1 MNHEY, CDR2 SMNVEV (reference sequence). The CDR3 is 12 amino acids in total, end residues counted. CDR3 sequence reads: CASSPSGLLALL.

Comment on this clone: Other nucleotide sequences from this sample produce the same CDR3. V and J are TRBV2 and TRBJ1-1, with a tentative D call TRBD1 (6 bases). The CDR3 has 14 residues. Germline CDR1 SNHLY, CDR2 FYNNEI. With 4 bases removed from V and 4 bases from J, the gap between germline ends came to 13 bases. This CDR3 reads CASSVGRGTTEAFF. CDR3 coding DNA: TGTGCCAGCAGTGTTGGTAGGGGGACCACTGAAGCTTTCTTT.

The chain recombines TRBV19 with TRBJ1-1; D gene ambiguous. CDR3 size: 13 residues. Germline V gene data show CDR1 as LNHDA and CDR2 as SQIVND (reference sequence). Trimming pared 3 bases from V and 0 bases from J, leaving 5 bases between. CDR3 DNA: TGTGCCAGTAGTATCGGGGTGAACACTGAAGCTTTCTTT. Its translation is CASSIGVNTEAFF. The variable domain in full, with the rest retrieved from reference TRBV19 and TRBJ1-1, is DGGITQSPKYLFRKEGQNVTLSCEQNLNHDAMYWYRQDPGQGLRLIYYSQIVNDFQKGDIAEGYSVSREKKESFPLTVTSAQKNPTAFYLCASSIGVNTEAFFGQGTRLTVV.

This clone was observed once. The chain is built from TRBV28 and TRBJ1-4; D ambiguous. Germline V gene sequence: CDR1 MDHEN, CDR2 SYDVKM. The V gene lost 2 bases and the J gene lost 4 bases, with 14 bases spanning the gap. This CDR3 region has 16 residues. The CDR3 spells CASSLGGGNLNEKLFF. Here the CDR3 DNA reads TGTGCCAGCAGTTTAGGCGGAGGGAACCTTAATGAAAAACTGTTTTTT.

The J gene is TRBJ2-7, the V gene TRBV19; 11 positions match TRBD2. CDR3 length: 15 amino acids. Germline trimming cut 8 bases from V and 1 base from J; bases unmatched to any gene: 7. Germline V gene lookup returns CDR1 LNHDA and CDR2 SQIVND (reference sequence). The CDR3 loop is CASSRRTSGSYEQYF. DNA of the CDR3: TGTGCCAGTTCCCGACGGACTAGCGGGTCCTACGAGCAGTACTTC.

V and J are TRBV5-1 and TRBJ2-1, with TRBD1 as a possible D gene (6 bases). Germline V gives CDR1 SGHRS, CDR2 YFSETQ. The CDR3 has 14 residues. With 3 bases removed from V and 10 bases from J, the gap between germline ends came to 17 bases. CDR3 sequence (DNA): TGCGCCAGCAGCTCCGTACAGGGTCCGGGGGAGCAGTTCTTC. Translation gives CASSSVQGPGEQFF.

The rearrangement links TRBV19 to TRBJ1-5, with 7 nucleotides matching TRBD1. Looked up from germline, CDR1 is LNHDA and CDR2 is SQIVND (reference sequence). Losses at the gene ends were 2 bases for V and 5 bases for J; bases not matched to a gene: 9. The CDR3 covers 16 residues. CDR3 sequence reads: CASSIWGRGLYQPQHF. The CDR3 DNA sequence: TGTGCCAGTAGTATATGGGGCAGGGGGTTGTATCAGCCCCAGCATTTT.

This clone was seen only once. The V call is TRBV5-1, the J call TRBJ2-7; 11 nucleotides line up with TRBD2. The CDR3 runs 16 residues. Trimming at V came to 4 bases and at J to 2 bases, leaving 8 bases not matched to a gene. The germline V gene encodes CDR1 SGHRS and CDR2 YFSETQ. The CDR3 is CASSPKGLAEPYEQYF. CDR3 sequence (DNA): TGCGCCAGCAGCCCGAAGGGACTAGCGGAGCCCTACGAGCAGTACTTC.

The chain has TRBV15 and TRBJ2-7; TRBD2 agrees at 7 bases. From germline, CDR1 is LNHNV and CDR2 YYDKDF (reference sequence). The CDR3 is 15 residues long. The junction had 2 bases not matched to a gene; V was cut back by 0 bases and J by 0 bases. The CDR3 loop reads CATSRDLAASYEQYF. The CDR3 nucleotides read TGTGCCACCAGCAGAGATCTAGCGGCCTCCTACGAGCAGTACTTC. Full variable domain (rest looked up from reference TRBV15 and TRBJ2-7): DAMVIQNPRYQVTQFGKPVTLSCSQTLNHNVMYWYQQKSSQAPKLLFHYYDKDFNNEADTPDNFQSRRPNTSFCFLDIRSPGLGDTAMYLCATSRDLAASYEQYFGPGTRLTVT.

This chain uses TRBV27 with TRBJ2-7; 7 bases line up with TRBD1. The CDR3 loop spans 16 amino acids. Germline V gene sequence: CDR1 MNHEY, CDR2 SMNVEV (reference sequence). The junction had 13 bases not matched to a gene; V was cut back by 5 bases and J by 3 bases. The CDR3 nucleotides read TGTGCCAGCAGTCCCCCCCGTGGCAGGGGGATCTACGAGCAGTACTTC. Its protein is CASSPPRGRGIYEQYF.

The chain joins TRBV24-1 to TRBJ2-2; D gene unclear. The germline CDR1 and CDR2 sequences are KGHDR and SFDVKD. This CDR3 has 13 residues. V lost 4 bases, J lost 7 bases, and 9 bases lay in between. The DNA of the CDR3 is TGTGCCACCAGTGAACTTAGTAGCGGGGAGCTGTTTTTT. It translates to CATSELSSGELFF.

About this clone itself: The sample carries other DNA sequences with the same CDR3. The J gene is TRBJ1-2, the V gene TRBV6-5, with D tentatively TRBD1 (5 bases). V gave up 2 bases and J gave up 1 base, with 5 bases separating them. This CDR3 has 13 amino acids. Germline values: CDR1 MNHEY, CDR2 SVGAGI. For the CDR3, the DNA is TGTGCCAGCAGTTACGACAGTAACTATGGCTACACCTTC. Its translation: CASSYDSNYGYTF.

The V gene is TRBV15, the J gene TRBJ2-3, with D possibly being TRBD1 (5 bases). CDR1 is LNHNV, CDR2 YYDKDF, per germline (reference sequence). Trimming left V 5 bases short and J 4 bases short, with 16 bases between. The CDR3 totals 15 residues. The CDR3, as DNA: TGTGCCACCAGCGTTACGCAGGGTGGGGCAGATACGCAGTATTTT. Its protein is CATSVTQGGADTQYF.

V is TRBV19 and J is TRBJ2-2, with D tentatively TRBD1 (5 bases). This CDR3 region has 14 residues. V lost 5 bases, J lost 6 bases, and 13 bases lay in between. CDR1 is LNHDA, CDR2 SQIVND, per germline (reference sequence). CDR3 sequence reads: CASSGASRAGELFF. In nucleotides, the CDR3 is TGTGCCAGTAGTGGGGCCAGCCGGGCCGGGGAGCTGTTTTTT.

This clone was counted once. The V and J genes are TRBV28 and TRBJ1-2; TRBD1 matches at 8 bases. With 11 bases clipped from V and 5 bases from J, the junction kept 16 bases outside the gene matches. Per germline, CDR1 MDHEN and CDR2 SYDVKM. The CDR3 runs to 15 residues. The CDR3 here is CALWGRGLSGYGYTF. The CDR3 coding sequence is TGTGCCCTCTGGGGCAGGGGGCTCAGTGGGTATGGCTACACCTTC.